The 5 T cell receptor beta chains below come from one sample, sequenced in a study of blood T cell repertoires in COVID-19. Measured with immunoSEQ multiplex PCR; TCRdb has only the in-frame clones, and not every one. The table records about 46,000 clones, approximately 85% of them present only once. The specimen sequenced was peripheral blood. These receptors were obtained from a human donor in a cohort sampled during active COVID-19. The donor label of this sample is uncertain.

This sequence joins TRBV19 and TRBJ1-1, with D maybe TRBD1 (6 bases). Per the germline V gene, CDR1 is LNHDA and CDR2 is SQIVND (reference sequence). V lost 4 bases and J 4 bases, leaving 10 bases between the germline ends. This CDR3 is built from 13 residues. CDR3 in DNA: TGTGCCAGTAGTACAGGGGTGGCCACTGAAGCTTTCTTT. Translation: CASSTGVATEAFF.

The V call is TRBV28, the J call TRBJ2-6, with D possibly matching TRBD1 (5 bases). The CDR3 covers 21 residues. The V and J ends lost 6 bases and 5 bases respectively, with 32 bases between them. Per germline, CDR1 MDHEN and CDR2 SYDVKM. As DNA, the CDR3 is TGTGCCAGCAGACCTCAGGGTTTATCGGACCCCCGTTCAGCCTGGGCCAACGTCCTGACTTTC. Protein: CASRPQGLSDPRSAWANVLTF. Together with reference TRBV28 and TRBJ2-6, the CDR3 gives the full variable domain: DVKVTQSSRYLVKRTGEKVFLECVQDMDHENMFWYRQDPGLGLRLIYFSYDVKMKEKGDIPEGYSVSREKKERFSLILESASTNQTSMYLCASRPQGLSDPRSAWANVLTFGAGSRLTVL.

This clone was detected only a few times. This chain connects TRBV9 to TRBJ2-7; maybe TRBD2 (7 bases). CDR3 size: 15 residues. Germline V gene data show CDR1 as SGDLS and CDR2 as YYNGEE. V was clipped by 0 bases and J by 2 bases, with 12 bases between them. The CDR3 region has the DNA TGTGCCAGCAGCGTAGAGACGGGGGGCACCTACGAGCAGTACTTC. Translation: CASSVETGGTYEQYF.

The chain links TRBV18 to TRBJ1-5, with unresolved D. This CDR3 contains 13 residues. The germline V gene encodes CDR1 KGHSH and CDR2 LQKENI. Trimming removed 2 bases at V and 4 bases at J, with 6 bases between. CDR3 DNA sequence: TGTGCCAGCTCACCAAGGGAGAATCAGCCCCAGCATTTT. Its protein is CASSPRENQPQHF.

This chain joins TRBV19 and TRBJ2-2; 11 bases match TRBD2. The CDR3 consists of 17 residues. Trimming took 5 bases from V and 6 from J; bases not matched to a gene: 11. Germline values: CDR1 LNHDA, CDR2 SQIVND (reference sequence). The DNA of the CDR3 is TGTGCCAGTAGTGTCCTCCTAGCGGGGGGCGTCGCCGGGGAGCTGTTTTTT. It encodes CASSVLLAGGVAGELFF.